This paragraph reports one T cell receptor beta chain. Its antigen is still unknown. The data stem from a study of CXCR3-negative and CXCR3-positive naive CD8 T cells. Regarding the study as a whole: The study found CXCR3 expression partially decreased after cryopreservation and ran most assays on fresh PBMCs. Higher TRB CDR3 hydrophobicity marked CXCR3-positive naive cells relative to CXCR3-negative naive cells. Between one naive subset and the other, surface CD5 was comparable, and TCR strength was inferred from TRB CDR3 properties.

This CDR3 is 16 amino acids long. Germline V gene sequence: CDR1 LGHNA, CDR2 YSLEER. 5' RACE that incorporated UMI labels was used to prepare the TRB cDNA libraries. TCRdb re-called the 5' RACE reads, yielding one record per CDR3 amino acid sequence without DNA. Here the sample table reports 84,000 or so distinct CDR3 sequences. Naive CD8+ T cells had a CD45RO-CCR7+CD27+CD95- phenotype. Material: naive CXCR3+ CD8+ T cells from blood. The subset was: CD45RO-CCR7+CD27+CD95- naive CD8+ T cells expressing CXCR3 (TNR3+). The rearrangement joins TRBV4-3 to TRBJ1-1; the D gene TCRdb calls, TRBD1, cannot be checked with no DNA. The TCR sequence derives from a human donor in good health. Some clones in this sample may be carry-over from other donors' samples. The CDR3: CASSDRRWDLNTEAFF.